This TCR beta chain was identified in a study of patients and donors after allogeneic stem cell transplantation. TCRdb reprocessed the RT-PCR reads with MiXCR, giving one entry per CDR3 protein. Counted here are hundreds of thousands of distinct CDR3 sequences, over 12% occurring once; the ten biggest clones make up around 10%. This CDR3 comprises 16 residues. CDR1 and CDR2 from the germline V gene are MGHRA and YSYEKL. This clonotype showed up just a few times. A read error may account for a junction end that differs from germline. This TCR was recovered from a human donor who was either an allogeneic HSCT recipient or a stem cell or donor lymphocyte infusion donor (not recorded which). It is not recorded whose cells these are; they may come from a transplant donor. The J gene is TRBJ1-6, the V gene TRBV4-1, with 8 bases that match TRBD1. The sequenced sample was blood, either unsorted or a sorted T cell fraction (not recorded which). The CDR3 nucleotides read TGCGCCAGCAGCCGGGGTTGGGGACAGGCAGTTTCAACCCTCCACTTT. Amino acids: CASSRGWGQAVSTLHF.